The 22 T cell receptor beta chains presented below share a single source sample, sequenced in a study of blood T cell repertoires in COVID-19. Method: immunoSEQ multiplex PCR; TCRdb's copy keeps in-frame clones and lacks some. The sample has 150,000 to 200,000 clones; 85% to 95% are singletons. The sequencing sample was made of peripheral blood. The receptors derive from a woman between 45 and 65 years old with acute or convalescent COVID-19.

This clone was found a few times. This sequence joins TRBV11-3 and TRBJ2-5; TRBD1 matches at 8 bases. V gave up 5 bases and J gave up 5 bases; unmatched junction bases: 10. This CDR3 spans 15 amino acids. Germline lookup yields CDR1 SGHNT and CDR2 YENEEA. CDR3 nucleotides: TGTGCCAGCAGCCCCGGGACAGGACGGGGGGAGACCCAGTACTTC. This encodes CASSPGTGRGETQYF.

The rearrangement uses TRBV5-6 and TRBJ1-4, with D maybe TRBD1 (5 bases). With 3 bases removed from V and 8 bases from J, the gap between germline ends came to 17 bases. The CDR3 extends over 15 amino acids. Germline CDR1 and CDR2: SGHDT and YYEEEE. Here the CDR3 reads CASSWGGGSKEKLFF. As DNA, the CDR3 is TGTGCCAGCAGCTGGGGCGGGGGAAGTAAGGAAAAACTGTTTTTT.

For the CDR3, the DNA is TGTGCCAGCAGCTTGCCCGGGACAGAAGCTTTCTTT. Its translation is CASSLPGTEAFF. The chain recombines TRBV5-4 with TRBJ1-1; D is perhaps TRBD1 (6 bases). Germline V gives CDR1 SGHNT, CDR2 YYREEE (reference sequence). Deletions cut 1 base from V and 8 bases from J, with 9 bases between. The CDR3 sequence is 12 residues long.

CDR3 amino acids: CATSREPGGKLFF. Here the CDR3 DNA reads TGTGCCACCAGCAGAGAACCAGGGGGGAAACTGTTTTTT. This chain links TRBV15 with TRBJ1-4, with TRBD1 matching over 7 bases. V gave up 0 bases and J gave up 11 bases; unmatched junction bases: 3. The germline gives CDR1 LNHNV, CDR2 YYDKDF (reference sequence). The CDR3 length is 13 residues.

The chain combines TRBV15 with TRBJ2-1; D perhaps matches TRBD2 (5 bases). V was shortened by 8 bases and J by 7 bases, with 15 bases between the two germline ends. CDR1 is LNHNV, CDR2 YYDKDF, per germline (reference sequence). The CDR3 length is 13 residues. CDR3 nucleotides: TGTGCCACCCTAGCTCAGGTGACTAATGAGCAGTTCTTC. It codes for CATLAQVTNEQFF.

The chain uses TRBV6-6 and TRBJ2-7; the match to TRBD1 covers 8 bases. Per the germline V gene, CDR1 is MNHNY and CDR2 is SVGAGI (reference sequence). The V and J ends lost 5 bases and 0 bases, in that order; junction bases with no gene match: 12. CDR3 length: 17 residues. In nucleotides, the CDR3 is TGTGCCAGCAGTCGATATCAGGGACAGGTTTTCTCCTACGAGCAGTACTTC. It specifies CASSRYQGQVFSYEQYF.

The chain's CDR3 is CASSSFYGANVLTF. The CDR3 DNA follows: TGTGCCAGCAGCTCGTTCTATGGGGCCAACGTCCTGACTTTC. This rearrangement joins TRBV7-2 to TRBJ2-6; D not resolved. Trimming shortened V by 4 bases and J by 3 bases, and 7 bases separated the two germline ends. The CDR3 has 14 residues. The germline CDR1 and CDR2 sequences are SGHTA and FQGNSA.

This chain connects TRBV5-1 to TRBJ1-5, with D hard to call. Trimming cost V 5 bases and J 0 bases, with 12 bases left between them. This CDR3 is 15 amino acids long. In germline, CDR1 is SGHRS, CDR2 YFSETQ. The CDR3 region is CASRVADNSNQPQHF. In DNA form, the CDR3 reads TGCGCCAGCAGAGTCGCAGACAATAGCAATCAGCCCCAGCATTTT.

The CDR3 loop reads CASSYLGSYGYTF. In DNA, the CDR3 is TGTGCCAGCAGCTATTTGGGGAGCTATGGCTACACCTTC. The rearrangement links TRBV6-5 to TRBJ1-2; D gene unclear. The V end was cut by 6 bases, the J end by 4 bases, with 12 bases between. The CDR3 contains 13 residues. The germline gives CDR1 MNHEY, CDR2 SVGAGI.

This clone was observed once. J is TRBJ1-2 and V is TRBV2, with D maybe TRBD1 (5 bases). This CDR3 is 15 amino acids long. Per germline, CDR1 SNHLY and CDR2 FYNNEI. Trimming cost V 3 bases and J 0 bases, with 11 bases left between them. The CDR3 sequence: CASSDLGGSNYGYTF. The CDR3 region has the DNA TGTGCCAGCAGTGATCTCGGGGGGTCTAACTATGGCTACACCTTC.

The V gene is TRBV9, the J gene TRBJ2-1; tentative D call: TRBD2 (6 bases). The length of the CDR3 is 14 residues. Germline CDR1 and CDR2: SGDLS and YYNGEE. The ends were cut back, 7 bases at V and 6 bases at J, with 17 bases in the middle. In nucleotides, the CDR3 is TGTGCCAGCGGCGAAGGAGGGGTGAGCAATGAGCAGTTCTTC. Protein sequence: CASGEGGVSNEQFF.

This sequence joins TRBV7-6 and TRBJ1-2; no clear D. V was clipped by 0 bases and J by 8 bases, with 34 bases between them. The CDR3 is made up of 21 amino acids. The V gene's germline CDR1 is SGHVS and CDR2 FNYEAQ. The CDR3 nucleotides are TGTGCCAGCAGCTTAGCGCCGGCAGGACTAGCCCCCAGAGGGTCTTCCTGGGGCTACACCTTC. This encodes CASSLAPAGLAPRGSSWGYTF. The variable domain in full, with the rest retrieved from reference TRBV7-6 and TRBJ1-2, is GAGVSQSPRYKVTKRGQDVALRCDPISGHVSLYWYRQALGQGPEFLTYFNYEAQQDKSGLPNDRFSAERPEGSISTLTIQRTEQRDSAMYRCASSLAPAGLAPRGSSWGYTFGSGTRLTVV.

The rearrangement uses TRBV4-1 and TRBJ2-1; D gene unclear. CDR1 MGHRA and CDR2 YSYEKL come from the germline V gene. The V and J ends lost 4 bases and 4 bases respectively, with 11 bases between them. This CDR3 region has 14 residues. The CDR3 sequence: CASSRAQSYNEQFF. The CDR3 DNA follows: TGCGCCAGCAGCCGCGCACAGTCATACAATGAGCAGTTCTTC.

The gene calls are TRBV7-8 and TRBJ1-1, with TRBD1 matching 7 bases. V lost 4 bases, J lost 4 bases, and 6 bases stayed unmatched. The CDR3 has 14 amino acids. Looked up from germline, CDR1 is SGHVS and CDR2 is FQNEAQ. In nucleotides, the CDR3 is TGTGCCAGCAGCTCTCGACAGGGCCCCACTGAAGCTTTCTTT. Its protein is CASSSRQGPTEAFF.

The V gene is TRBV10-1, the J gene TRBJ2-1; no firm D call. The V end lost 0 bases, the J end lost 8 bases, and 8 bases lay between the germline ends. CDR3 size: 13 residues. CDR1 WNHNN and CDR2 SYGVQD come from the germline V gene (reference sequence). The CDR3 sequence is CASSESLADEQFF. The CDR3 DNA sequence: TGCGCCAGCAGTGAGTCGTTAGCTGATGAGCAGTTCTTC.

This clone has only a few counts. J is TRBJ1-4 and V is TRBV28, with a weak D call TRBD1 (5 bases). CDR1 is MDHEN, CDR2 SYDVKM, per germline. The V and J ends lost 5 bases and 11 bases respectively, with 18 bases between them. This CDR3 comprises 14 residues. This CDR3 is CASSRGLRSAKLFF. DNA of the CDR3: TGTGCCAGCAGTCGGGGGTTGAGGTCCGCGAAACTGTTTTTT. Together with reference TRBV28 and TRBJ1-4, the CDR3 gives the full variable domain: DVKVTQSSRYLVKRTGEKVFLECVQDMDHENMFWYRQDPGLGLRLIYFSYDVKMKEKGDIPEGYSVSREKKERFSLILESASTNQTSMYLCASSRGLRSAKLFFGSGTQLSVL.

V is TRBV20-1 and J is TRBJ2-1, with D perhaps matching TRBD2 (5 bases). CDR1 is DFQATT, CDR2 SNEGSKA, per germline (reference sequence). The CDR3 runs to 10 residues. V lost 6 bases to trimming and J lost 10 bases, with 10 bases between them. The CDR3 DNA sequence: TGCAGTGCGAGGGCAGGCGAGCAGTTCTTC. This sequence encodes CSARAGEQFF.

The chain has TRBV9 and TRBJ1-6; D is unclear. The CDR3 contains 16 residues. The germline CDR1 and CDR2 sequences are SGDLS and YYNGEE. Trimming removed 4 bases at V and 3 bases at J, with 14 bases between. The CDR3 sequence is CASSPNSGFYNSPLHF. CDR3 DNA: TGTGCCAGCAGCCCTAACTCAGGCTTCTATAATTCACCCCTCCACTTT.

V gene TRBV2 combines with J gene TRBJ2-2, with 9 positions matching TRBD2. The CDR3 is made up of 16 amino acids. The V and J ends lost 7 bases and 0 bases, in that order; junction bases with no gene match: 6. The germline gives CDR1 SNHLY, CDR2 FYNNEI. CDR3: CASKSGRTANTGELFF. The CDR3 DNA follows: TGTGCCAGCAAAAGCGGGAGGACCGCGAACACCGGGGAGCTGTTTTTT.

The chain couples TRBV11-2 to TRBJ1-1, with D possibly matching TRBD1 (6 bases). The CDR3 is 15 amino acids. The germline gives CDR1 SGHAT, CDR2 FQNNGV. V was shortened by 1 base and J by 8 bases, with 17 bases between the two germline ends. The CDR3 here is CASSLGQLGGQEAFF. CDR3 DNA: TGTGCCAGCAGCTTAGGTCAGTTGGGCGGACAGGAAGCTTTCTTT.

The sample holds one count of this clone. The chain uses TRBV28 and TRBJ1-1; D is possibly TRBD1 (5 bases). V was shortened by 10 bases and J by 2 bases, with 14 bases between the two germline ends. The CDR3 has 13 amino acids. From germline, CDR1 is MDHEN and CDR2 SYDVKM. CDR3 residues: CATTWGRNTEAFF. The CDR3 DNA reads as TGTGCCACCACCTGGGGCCGTAACACTGAAGCTTTCTTT.

This chain joins TRBV14 and TRBJ2-7; no clear D. The germline V gene has CDR1 SGHDN and CDR2 FVKESK. V was pared by 1 base and J by 0 bases, with 10 bases between. The CDR3 is 15 amino acids. CDR3 DNA: TGTGCCAGCAGCCAAGTAGGCGGTTACTCCTACGAGCAGTACTTC. Translation gives CASSQVGGYSYEQYF.